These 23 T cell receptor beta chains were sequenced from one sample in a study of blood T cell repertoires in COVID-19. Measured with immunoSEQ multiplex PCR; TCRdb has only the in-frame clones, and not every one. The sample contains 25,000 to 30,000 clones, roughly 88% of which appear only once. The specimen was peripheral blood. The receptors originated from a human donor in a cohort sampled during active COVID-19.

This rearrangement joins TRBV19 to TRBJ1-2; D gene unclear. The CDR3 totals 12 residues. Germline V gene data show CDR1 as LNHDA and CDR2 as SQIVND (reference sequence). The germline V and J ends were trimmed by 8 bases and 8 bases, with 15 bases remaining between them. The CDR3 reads CASQSSLGGYTF. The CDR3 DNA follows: TGTGCCAGTCAAAGTAGTTTGGGCGGCTACACCTTC.

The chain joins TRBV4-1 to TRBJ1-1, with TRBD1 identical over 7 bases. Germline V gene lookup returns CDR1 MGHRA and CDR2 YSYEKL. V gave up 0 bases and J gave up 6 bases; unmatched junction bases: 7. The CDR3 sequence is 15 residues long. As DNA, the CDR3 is TGCGCCAGCAGCCAAGATACCAGGGGGTCAGCTGAAGCTTTCTTT. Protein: CASSQDTRGSAEAFF.

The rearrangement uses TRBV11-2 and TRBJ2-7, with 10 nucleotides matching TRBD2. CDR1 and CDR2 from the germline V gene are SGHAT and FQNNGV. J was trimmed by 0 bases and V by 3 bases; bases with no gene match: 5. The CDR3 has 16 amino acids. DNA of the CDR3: TGTGCCAGCAGCTTGGGTACTAGCGGGGTCTCCTACGAGCAGTACTTC. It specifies CASSLGTSGVSYEQYF.

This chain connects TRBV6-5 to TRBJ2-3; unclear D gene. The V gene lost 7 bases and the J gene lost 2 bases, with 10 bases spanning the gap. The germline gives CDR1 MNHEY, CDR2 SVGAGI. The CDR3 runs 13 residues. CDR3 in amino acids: CASTPGSTDTQYF. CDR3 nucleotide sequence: TGTGCCAGCACCCCAGGCTCCACAGATACGCAGTATTTT.

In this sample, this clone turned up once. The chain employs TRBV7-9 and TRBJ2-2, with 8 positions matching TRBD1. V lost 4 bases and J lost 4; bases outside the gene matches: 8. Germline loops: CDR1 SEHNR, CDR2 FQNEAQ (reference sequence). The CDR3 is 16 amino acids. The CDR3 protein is CASSYRDRPTTGELFF. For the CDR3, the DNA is TGTGCCAGCAGCTACCGGGACAGGCCGACCACCGGGGAGCTGTTTTTT.

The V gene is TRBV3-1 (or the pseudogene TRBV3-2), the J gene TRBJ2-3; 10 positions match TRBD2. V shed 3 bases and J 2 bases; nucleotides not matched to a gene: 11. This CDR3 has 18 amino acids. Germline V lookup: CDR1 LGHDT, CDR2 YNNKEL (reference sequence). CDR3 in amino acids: CASSHAPLLAGNTDTQYF. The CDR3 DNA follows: TGTGCCAGCAGCCATGCCCCCTTACTAGCGGGGAACACAGATACGCAGTATTTT.

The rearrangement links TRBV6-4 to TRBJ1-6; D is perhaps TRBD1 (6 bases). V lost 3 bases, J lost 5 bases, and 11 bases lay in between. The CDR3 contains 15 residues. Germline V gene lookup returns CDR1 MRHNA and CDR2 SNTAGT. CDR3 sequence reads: CASSDEAGDNSPLHF. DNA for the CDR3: TGTGCCAGCAGTGATGAAGCAGGGGATAATTCACCCCTCCACTTT.

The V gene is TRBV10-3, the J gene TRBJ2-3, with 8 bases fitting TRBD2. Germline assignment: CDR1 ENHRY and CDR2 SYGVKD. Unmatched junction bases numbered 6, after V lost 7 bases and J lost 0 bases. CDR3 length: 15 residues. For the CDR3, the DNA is TGTGCCATCATGGGGGCTAGCGGGAGCACAGATACGCAGTATTTT. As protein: CAIMGASGSTDTQYF.

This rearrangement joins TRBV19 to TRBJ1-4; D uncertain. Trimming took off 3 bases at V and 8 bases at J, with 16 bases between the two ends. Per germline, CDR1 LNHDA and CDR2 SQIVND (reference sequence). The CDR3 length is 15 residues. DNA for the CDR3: TGTGCCAGTAGTATTCTAGCGGGGTTAGAGGAAAAACTGTTTTTT. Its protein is CASSILAGLEEKLFF.

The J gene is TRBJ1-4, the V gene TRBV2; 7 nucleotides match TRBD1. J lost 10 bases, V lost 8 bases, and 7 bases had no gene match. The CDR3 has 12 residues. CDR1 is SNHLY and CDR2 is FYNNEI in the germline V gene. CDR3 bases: TGTGCCAGCTCTTCAGGGGGAAGAAAACTGTTTTTT. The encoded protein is CASSSGGRKLFF.

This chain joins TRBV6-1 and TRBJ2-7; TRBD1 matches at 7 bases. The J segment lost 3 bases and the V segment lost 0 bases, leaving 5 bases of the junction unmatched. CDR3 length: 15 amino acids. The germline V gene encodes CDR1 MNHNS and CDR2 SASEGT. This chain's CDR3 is CASSEAHTGDYEQYF. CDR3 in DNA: TGTGCCAGCAGTGAAGCCCATACAGGGGACTACGAGCAGTACTTC.

The CDR3 is CASSAIQGTDTQYF. In DNA, the CDR3 is TGTGCCAGCAGCGCGATACAGGGAACAGATACGCAGTATTTT. The genes are TRBV7-3 and TRBJ2-3; possibly TRBD1 for D (6 bases). The CDR3 covers 14 residues. Germline assignment: CDR1 SGHTA and CDR2 FQGTGA. V lost 5 bases and J lost 3, with 12 bases in between. The variable domain in full, completed from reference TRBV7-3 and TRBJ2-3, reads GAGVSQTPSNKVTEKGKYVELRCDPISGHTALYWYRQSLGQGPEFLIYFQGTGAADDSGLPNDRFFAVRPEGSVSTLKIQRTERGDSAVYLCASSAIQGTDTQYFGPGTRLTVL.

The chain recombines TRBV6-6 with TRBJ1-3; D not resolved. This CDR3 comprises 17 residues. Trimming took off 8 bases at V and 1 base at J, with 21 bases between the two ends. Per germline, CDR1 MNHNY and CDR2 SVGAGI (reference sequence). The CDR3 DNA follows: TGTGCCAGCTGTCGGAGGCACGGAGAACGGTCTGGAAACACCATATATTTT. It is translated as CASCRRHGERSGNTIYF.

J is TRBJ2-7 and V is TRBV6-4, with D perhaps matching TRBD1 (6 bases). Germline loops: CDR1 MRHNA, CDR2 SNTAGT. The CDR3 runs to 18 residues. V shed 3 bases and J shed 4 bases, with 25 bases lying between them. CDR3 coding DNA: TGTGCCAGCAGTGAGGGGGCCACACGCGCAGAACTATCTTACGAGCAGTACTTC. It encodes CASSEGATRAELSYEQYF.

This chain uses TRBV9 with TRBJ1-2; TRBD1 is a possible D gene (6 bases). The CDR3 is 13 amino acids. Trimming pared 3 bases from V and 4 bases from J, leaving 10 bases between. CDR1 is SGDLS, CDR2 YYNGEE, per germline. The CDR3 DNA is TGTGCCAGCAGCGCCGGGACAAGCTATGGCTACACCTTC. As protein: CASSAGTSYGYTF. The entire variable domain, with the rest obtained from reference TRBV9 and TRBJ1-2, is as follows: DSGVTQTPKHLITATGQRVTLRCSPRSGDLSVYWYQQSLDQGLQFLIQYYNGEERAKGNILERFSAQQFPDLHSELNLSSLELGDSALYFCASSAGTSYGYTFGSGTRLTVV.

The CDR3 nucleotides read TGTGCCAGCAGCTTGATAGCAACTAATGAAAAACTGTTTTTT. Protein: CASSLIATNEKLFF. The chain is built from TRBV5-6 and TRBJ1-4; no clear D. The germline V gene encodes CDR1 SGHDT and CDR2 YYEEEE. This CDR3 comprises 14 residues. The ends were cut back, 1 base at V and 0 bases at J, with 4 bases in the middle.

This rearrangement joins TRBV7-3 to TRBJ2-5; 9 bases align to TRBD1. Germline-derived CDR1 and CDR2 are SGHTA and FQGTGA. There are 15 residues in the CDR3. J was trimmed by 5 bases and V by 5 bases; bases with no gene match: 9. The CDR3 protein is CASSQNRGLVETQYF. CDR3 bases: TGTGCCAGCAGCCAGAACAGGGGGCTGGTGGAGACCCAGTACTTC.

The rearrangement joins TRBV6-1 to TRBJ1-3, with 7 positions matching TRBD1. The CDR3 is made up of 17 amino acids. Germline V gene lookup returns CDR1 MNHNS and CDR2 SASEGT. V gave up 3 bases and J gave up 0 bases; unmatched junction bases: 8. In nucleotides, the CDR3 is TGTGCCAGCAGTGAGGGTGGTCCAGGGGGCTCTGGAAACACCATATATTTT. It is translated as CASSEGGPGGSGNTIYF.

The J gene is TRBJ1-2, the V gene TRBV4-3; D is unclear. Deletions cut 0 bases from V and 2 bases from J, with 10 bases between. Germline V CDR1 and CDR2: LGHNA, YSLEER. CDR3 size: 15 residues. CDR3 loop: CASSQEMNLNYGYTF. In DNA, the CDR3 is TGCGCCAGCAGCCAAGAGATGAACCTAAACTATGGCTACACCTTC.

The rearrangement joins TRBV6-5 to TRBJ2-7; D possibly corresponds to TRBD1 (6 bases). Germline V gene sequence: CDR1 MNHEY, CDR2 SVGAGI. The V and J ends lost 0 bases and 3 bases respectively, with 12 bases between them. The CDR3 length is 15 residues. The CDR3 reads CASSYSAGAVYEQYF. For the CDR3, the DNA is TGTGCCAGCAGTTACTCTGCAGGGGCGGTCTACGAGCAGTACTTC.

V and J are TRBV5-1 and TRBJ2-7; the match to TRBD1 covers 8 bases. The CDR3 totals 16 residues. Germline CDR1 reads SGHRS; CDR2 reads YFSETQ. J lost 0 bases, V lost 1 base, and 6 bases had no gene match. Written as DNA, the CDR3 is TGCGCCAGCAGCTTGACGAGGACAGGGAACTCCTACGAGCAGTACTTC. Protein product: CASSLTRTGNSYEQYF.

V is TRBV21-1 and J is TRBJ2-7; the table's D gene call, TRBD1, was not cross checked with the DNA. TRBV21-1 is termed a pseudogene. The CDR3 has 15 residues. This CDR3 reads CASSTTGTGVYEQYF. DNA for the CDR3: TGTGCCAGCAGCACTACCGGGACAGGGGTGTACGAGCAGTACTTC.

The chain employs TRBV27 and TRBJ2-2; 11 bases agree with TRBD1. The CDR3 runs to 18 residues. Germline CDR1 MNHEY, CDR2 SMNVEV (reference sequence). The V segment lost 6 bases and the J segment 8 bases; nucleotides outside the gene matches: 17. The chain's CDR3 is CASRKITSGQGAGGELFF. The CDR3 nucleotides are TGTGCCAGCAGAAAGATTACCAGTGGACAGGGGGCGGGTGGGGAGCTGTTTTTT.